This entry concerns a single T cell receptor beta chain. The sample belongs to a study of blood T cell repertoires in COVID-19. Produced via immunoSEQ multiplex PCR; TCRdb's table is partial and in-frame only. The sample contains about 160,000 clones, 82% of which appear only once. Deletions cut 4 bases from V and 4 bases from J, with 12 bases between. The germline V gene has CDR1 SGHNT and CDR2 YYREEE (reference sequence). The CDR3 extends over 15 amino acids. Sequencing used PBMCs or T cells enriched from blood (not recorded which). The TCR was taken from a man in his sixties who had recovered from COVID-19. The rearrangement uses TRBV5-4 and TRBJ2-6, with D possibly being TRBD1 (5 bases). The CDR3, as DNA: TGTGCCAGCAGCGCAATCTCAGGGGGGGCCAACGTCCTGACTTTC. It codes for CASSAISGGANVLTF.